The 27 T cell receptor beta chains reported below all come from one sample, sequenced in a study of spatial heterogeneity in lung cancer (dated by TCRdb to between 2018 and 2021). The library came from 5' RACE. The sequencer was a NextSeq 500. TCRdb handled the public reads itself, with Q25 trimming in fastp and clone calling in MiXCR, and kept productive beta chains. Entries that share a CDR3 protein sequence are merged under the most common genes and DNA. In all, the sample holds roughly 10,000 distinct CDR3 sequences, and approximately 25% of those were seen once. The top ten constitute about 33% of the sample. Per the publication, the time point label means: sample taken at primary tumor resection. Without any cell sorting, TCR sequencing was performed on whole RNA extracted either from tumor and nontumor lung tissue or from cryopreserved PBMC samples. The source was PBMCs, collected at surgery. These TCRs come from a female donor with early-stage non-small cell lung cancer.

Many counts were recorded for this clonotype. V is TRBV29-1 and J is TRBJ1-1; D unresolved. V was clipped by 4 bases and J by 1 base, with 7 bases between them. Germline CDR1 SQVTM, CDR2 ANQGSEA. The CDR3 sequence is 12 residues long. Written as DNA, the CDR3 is TGCAGCGTTGTGAACCCGAACACTGAAGCTTTCTTT. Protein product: CSVVNPNTEAFF.

The chain's CDR3 is CASRGLAGGTDTQYF. In DNA form, the CDR3 reads TGTGCCAGCAGGGGACTAGCGGGGGGCACAGATACGCAGTATTTT. V usage is TRBV28 and J usage is TRBJ2-3, with 14 nucleotides matching TRBD2. After removal of 6 bases from V and 1 base from J, the junction contained 0 bases not matched to a gene. The V gene's germline CDR1 is MDHEN and CDR2 SYDVKM. CDR3 length: 15 amino acids.

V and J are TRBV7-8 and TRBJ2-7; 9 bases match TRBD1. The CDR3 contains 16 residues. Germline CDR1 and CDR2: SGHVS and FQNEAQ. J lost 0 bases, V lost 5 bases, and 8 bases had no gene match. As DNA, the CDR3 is TGTGCCAGCAGCCCCAGGGACAGGGAAAGCTCCTACGAGCAGTACTTC. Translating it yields CASSPRDRESSYEQYF. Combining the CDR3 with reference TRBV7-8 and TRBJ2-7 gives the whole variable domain GAGVSQSPRYKVAKRGQDVALRCDPISGHVSLFWYQQALGQGPEFLTYFQNEAQLDKSGLPSDRFFAERPEGSVSTLKIQRTQQEDSAVYLCASSPRDRESSYEQYFGPGTRLTVT.

CDR3 residues: CSAQRQGSSGNTIYF. Here the CDR3 DNA reads TGCAGTGCGCAACGACAGGGTAGCTCTGGAAACACCATATATTTT. The chain joins TRBV20-1 to TRBJ1-3, with 7 positions matching TRBD1. CDR1 DFQATT and CDR2 SNEGSKA come from the germline V gene (reference sequence). The CDR3 sequence is 15 residues long. V shed 6 bases and J 0 bases; nucleotides not matched to a gene: 8.

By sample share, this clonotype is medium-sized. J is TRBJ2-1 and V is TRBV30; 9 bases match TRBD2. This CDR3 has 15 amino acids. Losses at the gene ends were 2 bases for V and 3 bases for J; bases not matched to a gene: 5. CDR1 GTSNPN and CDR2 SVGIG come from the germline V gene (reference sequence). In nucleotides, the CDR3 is TGTGCCTGGAGTTACTTAGCGGGAGACTACAATGAGCAGTTCTTC. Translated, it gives CAWSYLAGDYNEQFF. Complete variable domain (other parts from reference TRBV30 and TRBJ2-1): SQTIHQWPATLVQPVGSPLSLECTVEGTSNPNLYWYRQAAGRGLQLLFYSVGIGQISSEVPQNLSASRPQDRQFILSSKKLLLSDSGFYLCAWSYLAGDYNEQFFGPGTRLTVL.

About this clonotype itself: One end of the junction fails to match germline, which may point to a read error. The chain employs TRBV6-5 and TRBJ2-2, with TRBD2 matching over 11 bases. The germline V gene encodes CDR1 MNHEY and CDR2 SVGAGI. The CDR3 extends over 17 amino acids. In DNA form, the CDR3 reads TGTGCTAGCAGTCCCCGGACTAGCGGGCCCCGGGCCGGGGAGCTGTTTTTT. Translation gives CASSPRTSGPRAGELFF.

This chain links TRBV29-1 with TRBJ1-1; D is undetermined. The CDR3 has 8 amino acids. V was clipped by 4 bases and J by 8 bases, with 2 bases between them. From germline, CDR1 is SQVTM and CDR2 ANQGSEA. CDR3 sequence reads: CSVGEAFF. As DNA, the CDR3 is TGCAGCGTTGGAGAAGCTTTCTTT.

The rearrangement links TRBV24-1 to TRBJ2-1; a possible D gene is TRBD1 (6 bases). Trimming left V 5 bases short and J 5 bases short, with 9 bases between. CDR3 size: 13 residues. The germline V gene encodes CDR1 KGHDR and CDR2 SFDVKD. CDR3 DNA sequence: TGTGCCACCAGTGTTGGACAGAACAATGAGCAGTTCTTC. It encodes CATSVGQNNEQFF.

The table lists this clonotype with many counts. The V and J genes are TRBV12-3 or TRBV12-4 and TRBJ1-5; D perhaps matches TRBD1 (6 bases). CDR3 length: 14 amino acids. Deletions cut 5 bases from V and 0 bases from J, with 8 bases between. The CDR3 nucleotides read TGTGCCAGCAGTGACAGGAATAGCAATCAGCCCCAGCATTTT. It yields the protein CASSDRNSNQPQHF.

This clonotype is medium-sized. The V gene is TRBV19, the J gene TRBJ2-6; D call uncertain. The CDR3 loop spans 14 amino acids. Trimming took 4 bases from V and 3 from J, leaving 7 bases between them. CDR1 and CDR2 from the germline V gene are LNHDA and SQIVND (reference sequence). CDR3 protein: CASSTGGGANVLTF. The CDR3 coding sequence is TGTGCCAGTAGTACCGGTGGTGGGGCCAACGTCCTGACTTTC. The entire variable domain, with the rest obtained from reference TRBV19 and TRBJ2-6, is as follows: DGGITQSPKYLFRKEGQNVTLSCEQNLNHDAMYWYRQDPGQGLRLIYYSQIVNDFQKGDIAEGYSVSREKKESFPLTVTSAQKNPTAFYLCASSTGGGANVLTFGAGSRLTVL.

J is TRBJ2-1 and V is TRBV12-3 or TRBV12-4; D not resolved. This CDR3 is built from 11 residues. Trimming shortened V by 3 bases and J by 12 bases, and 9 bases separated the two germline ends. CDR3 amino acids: CASSLGFPQFF. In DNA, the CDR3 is TGTGCCAGCAGTTTGGGTTTCCCGCAGTTCTTC.

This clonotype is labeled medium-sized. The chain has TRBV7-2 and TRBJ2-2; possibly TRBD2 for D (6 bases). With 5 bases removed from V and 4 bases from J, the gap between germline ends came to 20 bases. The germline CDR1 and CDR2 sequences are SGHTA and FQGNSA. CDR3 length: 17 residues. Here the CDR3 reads CASSPSGRDPATGELFF. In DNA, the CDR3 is TGTGCCAGCAGCCCGAGTGGGCGGGACCCCGCCACCGGGGAGCTGTTTTTT. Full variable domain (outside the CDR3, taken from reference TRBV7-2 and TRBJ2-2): GAGVSQSPSNKVTEKGKDVELRCDPISGHTALYWYRQSLGQGLEFLIYFQGNSAPDKSGLPSDRFSAERTGGSVSTLTIQRTQQEDSAVYLCASSPSGRDPATGELFFGEGSRLTVL.

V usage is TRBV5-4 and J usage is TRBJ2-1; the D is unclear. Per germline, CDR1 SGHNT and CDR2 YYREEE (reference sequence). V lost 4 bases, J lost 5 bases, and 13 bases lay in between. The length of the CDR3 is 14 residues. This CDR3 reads CASSRQSSDNEQFF. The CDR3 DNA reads TGTGCCAGCAGCCGCCAGTCTAGTGACAATGAGCAGTTCTTC.

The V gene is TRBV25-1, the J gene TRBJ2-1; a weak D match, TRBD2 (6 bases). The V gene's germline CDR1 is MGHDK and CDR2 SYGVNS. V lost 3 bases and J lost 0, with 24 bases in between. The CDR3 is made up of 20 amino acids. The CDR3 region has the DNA TGTGCCAGCAGTGAGACCCCGGATCGTAGAGCGGGTTACTCCTACAATGAGCAGTTCTTC. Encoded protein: CASSETPDRRAGYSYNEQFF.

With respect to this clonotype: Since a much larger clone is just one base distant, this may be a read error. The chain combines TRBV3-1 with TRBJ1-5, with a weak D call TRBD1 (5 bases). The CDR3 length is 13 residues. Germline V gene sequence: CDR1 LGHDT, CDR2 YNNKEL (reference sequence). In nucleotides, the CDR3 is TGTACCAGCAGCCGGACCGGGACGTCGCCCCAGCATTTT. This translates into CTSSRTGTSPQHF.

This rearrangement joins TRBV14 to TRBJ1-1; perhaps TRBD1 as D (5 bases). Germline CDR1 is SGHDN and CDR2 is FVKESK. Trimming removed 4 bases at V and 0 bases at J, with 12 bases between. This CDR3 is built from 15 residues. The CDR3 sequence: CASSPRQTMNTEAFF. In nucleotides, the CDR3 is TGTGCCAGCAGCCCTCGACAGACCATGAACACTGAAGCTTTCTTT.

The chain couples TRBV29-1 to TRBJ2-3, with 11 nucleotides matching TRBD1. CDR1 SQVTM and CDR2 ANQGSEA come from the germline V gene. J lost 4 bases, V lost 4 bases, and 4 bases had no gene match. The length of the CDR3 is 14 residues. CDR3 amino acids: CSVGGQGASDTQYF. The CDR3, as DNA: TGCAGCGTTGGTGGACAGGGGGCGTCAGATACGCAGTATTTT.

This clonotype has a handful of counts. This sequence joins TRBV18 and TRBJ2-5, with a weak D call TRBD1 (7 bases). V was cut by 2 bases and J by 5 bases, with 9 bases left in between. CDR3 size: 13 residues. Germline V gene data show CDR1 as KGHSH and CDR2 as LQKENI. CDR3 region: CASSPGGGETQYF. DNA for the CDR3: TGTGCCAGCTCACCAGGAGGGGGCGAGACCCAGTACTTC.

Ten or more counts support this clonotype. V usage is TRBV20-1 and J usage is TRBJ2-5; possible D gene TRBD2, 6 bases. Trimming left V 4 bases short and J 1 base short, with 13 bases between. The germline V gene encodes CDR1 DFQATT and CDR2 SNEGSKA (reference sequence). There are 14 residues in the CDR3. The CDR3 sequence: CSAMSGAGQETQYF. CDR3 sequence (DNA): TGCAGTGCTATGTCTGGAGCGGGCCAAGAGACCCAGTACTTC.

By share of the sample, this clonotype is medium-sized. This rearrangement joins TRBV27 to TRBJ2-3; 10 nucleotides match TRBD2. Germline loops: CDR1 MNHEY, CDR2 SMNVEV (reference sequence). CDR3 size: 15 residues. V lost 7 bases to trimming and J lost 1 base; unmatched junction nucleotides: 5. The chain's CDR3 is CASIQSGRGTDTQYF. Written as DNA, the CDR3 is TGTGCCAGCATCCAAAGCGGGAGGGGCACAGATACGCAGTATTTT.

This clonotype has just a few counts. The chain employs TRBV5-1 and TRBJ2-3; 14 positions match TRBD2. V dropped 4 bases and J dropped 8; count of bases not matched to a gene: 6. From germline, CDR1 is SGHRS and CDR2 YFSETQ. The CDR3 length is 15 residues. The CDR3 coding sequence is TGCGCCAGCAGCCTGGGACTAGCGGGAGTCGTTACGCAGTATTTT. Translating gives CASSLGLAGVVTQYF.

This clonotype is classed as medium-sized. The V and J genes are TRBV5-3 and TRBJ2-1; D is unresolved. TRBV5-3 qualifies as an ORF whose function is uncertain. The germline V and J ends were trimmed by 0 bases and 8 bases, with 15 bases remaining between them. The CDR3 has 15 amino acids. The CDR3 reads CARSLVGGLGYEQFF. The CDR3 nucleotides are TGTGCCAGAAGCTTGGTAGGCGGTCTGGGGTATGAGCAGTTCTTC.

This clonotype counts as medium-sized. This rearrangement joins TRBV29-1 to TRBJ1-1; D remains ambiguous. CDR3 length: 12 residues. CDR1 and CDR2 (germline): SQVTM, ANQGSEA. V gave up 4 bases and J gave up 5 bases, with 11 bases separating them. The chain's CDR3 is CSVGGSSTEAFF. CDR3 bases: TGCAGCGTTGGCGGCAGTTCGACTGAAGCTTTCTTT. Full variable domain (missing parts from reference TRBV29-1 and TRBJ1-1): SAVISQKPSRDICQRGTSLTIQCQVDSQVTMMFWYRQQPGQSLTLIATANQGSEATYESGFVIDKFPISRPNLTFSTLTVSNMSPEDSSIYLCSVGGSSTEAFFGQGTRLTVV.

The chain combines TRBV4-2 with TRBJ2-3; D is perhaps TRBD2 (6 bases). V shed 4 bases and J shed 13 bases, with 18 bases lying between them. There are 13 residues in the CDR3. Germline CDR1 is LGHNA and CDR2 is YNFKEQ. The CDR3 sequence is CASSPEFTSIKYF. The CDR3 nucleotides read TGTGCCAGCAGCCCAGAATTTACTAGCATAAAGTATTTT.

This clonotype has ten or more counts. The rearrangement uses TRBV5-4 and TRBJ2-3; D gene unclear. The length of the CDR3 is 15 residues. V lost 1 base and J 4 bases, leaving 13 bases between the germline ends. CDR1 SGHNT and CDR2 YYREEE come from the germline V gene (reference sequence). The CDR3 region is CASSLRATGADTQYF. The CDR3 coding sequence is TGTGCCAGCAGCTTGCGGGCCACTGGCGCAGATACGCAGTATTTT.

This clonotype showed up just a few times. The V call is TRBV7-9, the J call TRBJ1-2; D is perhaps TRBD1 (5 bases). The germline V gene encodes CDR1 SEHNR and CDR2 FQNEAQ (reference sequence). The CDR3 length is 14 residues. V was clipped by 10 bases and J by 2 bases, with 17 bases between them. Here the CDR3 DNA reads TGTGCCACCCAAACCCCGACAGAGAACTATGGCTACACCTTC. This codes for CATQTPTENYGYTF.

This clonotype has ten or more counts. The chain's CDR3 is CASSQDRGEKLFF. CDR3 DNA: TGTGCCAGCAGCCAAGACAGGGGTGAAAAACTGTTTTTT. The V gene is TRBV3-1, the J gene TRBJ1-4; weak D call: TRBD1 (6 bases). Trimming cost V 0 bases and J 7 bases, with 6 bases left between them. Germline-derived CDR1 and CDR2 are LGHDT and YNNKEL (reference sequence). CDR3 length: 13 residues.